The 12 T cell receptor beta chains listed next were all sequenced from one sample in a study of blood T cell repertoires in COVID-19. Here immunoSEQ multiplex PCR was the method, and the copy in TCRdb shows in-frame clones only, minus some. The table lists about 250,000 clones, around 89% of them singletons. Input material: PBMCs or T cells enriched from blood (not recorded which). The receptors come from a woman younger than 35 who had recovered from COVID-19.

The gene calls are TRBV6-4 and TRBJ2-5; a weak D match, TRBD1 (6 bases). The CDR3 is 13 residues long. From germline, CDR1 is MRHNA and CDR2 SNTAGT. V was shortened by 0 bases and J by 5 bases, with 7 bases between the two germline ends. CDR3 sequence: CASSDSRGETQYF. The CDR3 DNA sequence: TGTGCCAGCAGTGACTCGAGGGGGGAGACCCAGTACTTC.

This clone was detected a few times. The chain is built from TRBV2 and TRBJ1-2; TRBD1 matches at 7 bases. The length of the CDR3 is 14 residues. Germline V gene data show CDR1 as SNHLY and CDR2 as FYNNEI. With V trimmed by 6 bases and J by 0 bases, 4 bases remained unmatched. CDR3 DNA: TGTGCCAGCAGAGCAGACAGGGCTAACTATGGCTACACCTTC. Its protein is CASRADRANYGYTF.

In its sample, this clone was seen a few times. The V gene is TRBV9, the J gene TRBJ1-3; possibly TRBD1 for D (5 bases). There are 13 residues in the CDR3. The V gene lost 5 bases and the J gene lost 1 base, with 7 bases spanning the gap. The germline gives CDR1 SGDLS, CDR2 YYNGEE. Written as DNA, the CDR3 is TGTGCCAGCAGGGGGACTTCTGGAAACACCATATATTTT. This encodes CASRGTSGNTIYF.

The chain joins TRBV27 to TRBJ1-2, with a tentative D call TRBD1 (6 bases). This CDR3 spans 15 amino acids. Germline V lookup: CDR1 MNHEY, CDR2 SMNVEV (reference sequence). Trimming shortened V by 7 bases and J by 4 bases, and 19 bases separated the two germline ends. Written as DNA, the CDR3 is TGTGCCAGCACCCCTAGGGGGGGTGGGGGCTATGGCTACACCTTC. Protein: CASTPRGGGGYGYTF.

The genes are TRBV2 and TRBJ1-5; D might be TRBD1 (5 bases). The V gene lost 2 bases and the J gene lost 6 bases, with 14 bases spanning the gap. Per the germline V gene, CDR1 is SNHLY and CDR2 is FYNNEI. This CDR3 spans 15 amino acids. The CDR3 protein is CASSEWGGGFQPQHF. The CDR3 DNA sequence: TGTGCCAGCAGTGAATGGGGGGGAGGGTTTCAGCCCCAGCATTTT.

The rearrangement joins TRBV7-3 to TRBJ2-1; D possibly corresponds to TRBD2 (6 bases). Germline assignment: CDR1 SGHTA and CDR2 FQGTGA. The CDR3 has 12 residues. Trimming took 3 bases from V and 10 from J, leaving 10 bases between them. The CDR3 DNA follows: TGTGCCAGCAGCTTTTGGGGGGACGAGCAGTTCTTC. Translation gives CASSFWGDEQFF.

The rearrangement uses TRBV7-2 and TRBJ1-2, with 9 bases that match TRBD1. The CDR3 contains 13 residues. The V and J ends lost 3 bases and 6 bases, in that order; junction bases with no gene match: 2. From germline, CDR1 is SGHTA and CDR2 FQGNSA. CDR3 loop: CASSFGTGNGYTF. For the CDR3, the DNA is TGTGCCAGCAGCTTCGGGACAGGGAATGGCTACACCTTC.

J is TRBJ1-5 and V is TRBV19, with 7 bases that match TRBD1. Germline CDR1 is LNHDA and CDR2 is SQIVND (reference sequence). V trimming: 6 bases; J trimming: 6 bases; junction bases outside the gene matches: 5. This CDR3 contains 13 residues. In nucleotides, the CDR3 is TGTGCCAGTAGGCAAACAGGGGTTCAGCCCCAGCATTTT. Translating it yields CASRQTGVQPQHF. Full variable domain (outside the CDR3, taken from reference TRBV19 and TRBJ1-5): DGGITQSPKYLFRKEGQNVTLSCEQNLNHDAMYWYRQDPGQGLRLIYYSQIVNDFQKGDIAEGYSVSREKKESFPLTVTSAQKNPTAFYLCASRQTGVQPQHFGDGTRLSIL.

This clone was seen a single time. The J gene is TRBJ2-1, the V gene TRBV2; perhaps TRBD1 as D (5 bases). Germline values: CDR1 SNHLY, CDR2 FYNNEI. The length of the CDR3 is 15 residues. The germline V and J ends were trimmed by 1 base and 2 bases, with 9 bases remaining between them. As DNA, the CDR3 is TGTGCCAGCAGTGAAGTAACAGGCCCCTACAATGAGCAGTTCTTC. Translated, it gives CASSEVTGPYNEQFF.

Concerning this clone: Other DNA sequences in this specimen translate into the identical CDR3. The chain couples TRBV11-3 to TRBJ2-2; D is unclear. The length of the CDR3 is 12 residues. CDR1 and CDR2 (germline): SGHNT, YENEEA. Deletions cut 2 bases from V and 6 bases from J, with 4 bases between. This CDR3 reads CASSLRAGELFF. In DNA form, the CDR3 reads TGTGCCAGCAGCTTACGAGCCGGGGAGCTGTTTTTT. Looking up the rest from reference TRBV11-3 and TRBJ2-2 gives the full variable domain: EAGVVQSPRYKIIEKKQPVAFWCNPISGHNTLYWYLQNLGQGPELLIRYENEEAVDDSQLPKDRFSAERLKGVDSTLKIQPAELGDSAVYLCASSLRAGELFFGEGSRLTVL.

This clone has just one count. V and J are TRBV30 and TRBJ1-1, with D unclear. The V gene's germline CDR1 is GTSNPN and CDR2 SVGIG (reference sequence). Deletions cut 4 bases from V and 6 bases from J, with 9 bases between. This CDR3 has 11 residues. The DNA of the CDR3 is TGTGCCTGGACGGGGTTCGCTGAAGCTTTCTTT. As protein: CAWTGFAEAFF.

The chain couples TRBV14 to TRBJ1-2; D remains ambiguous. The CDR3 runs 17 residues. V was clipped by 0 bases and J by 6 bases, with 20 bases between them. Germline values: CDR1 SGHDN, CDR2 FVKESK. The CDR3 DNA reads TGTGCCAGCAGCCAAGAGAATCGGAGGAAAAATTTAGATGGCTACACCTTC. It specifies CASSQENRRKNLDGYTF.